This TCR beta chain was sequenced for a study of human T cells and chemical hapten exposure. Study at large: 2% DPC applied to an approximately 2 cm by approximately 2 cm arm area sensitized donors.

This clonotype was found many times. Antigen specificity is unknown. J lost 4 bases, V lost 4 bases, and 3 bases had no gene match. This CDR3 is built from 15 residues. Germline loops: CDR1 MNHNY, CDR2 SVGAGI (reference sequence). TCRdb used MiXCR to reprocess the RACE reads, holding one entry per CDR3 protein. This sample has around 120,000 distinct CDR3 sequences, with around 15% found just once. Specified time point: patch test 1, 2 weeks after DPC sensitization. Treatment indicated: therapeutic diphenylcyclopropenone sensitization with weekly scalp DPC. Study results and limitations: While controls formed fewer of them, expanded TCRs formed significantly more large CDR3 similarity clusters. Among TCRs, those above 1 in 1000 frequency were unaffected by DPC sensitization.

The sequence was obtained from a man aged 18 to 29 with alopecia areata. Some clones in this sample may be carry-over from other donors' samples. The sample here was whole blood, taken in connection with sensitization to the hapten diphenylcyclopropenone (DPC). The V and J genes are TRBV6-6 and TRBJ2-2; 10 nucleotides agree with TRBD1. Here the CDR3 reads CASSLGQGRTGELFF. The CDR3 coding sequence is TGTGCCAGCAGTTTGGGACAGGGGCGCACCGGGGAGCTGTTTTTT.